Listed below are T cell receptor beta chains from one sample, sequenced in a study of a mutant IDH1 vaccine in newly diagnosed glioma. Some clones are missing from TCRdb's copy, which holds only in-frame ones; the method was immunoSEQ multiplex PCR. Of some 50,000 clones in the sample, around 94% were seen once. Their cognate antigens are unknown. The starting material was PBMCs, obtained from a glioma patient whose treatment included an IDH1 peptide vaccine. The receptors were sampled from a man aged 50 to 59 with glioma. Both conserved end residues are part of each CDR3.

V	length	J	CDR3
TRBV25-1	14	TRBJ1-5	CASSESGSNQPQHF
TRBV4-1	17	TRBJ2-1	CASSQGGSGGAFNEQFF
TRBV21-1	13	TRBJ2-3	CASIQNRVDTQYF
TRBV7-2	16	TRBJ2-7	CASSLRSVGASGEQYF
TRBV29-1	14	TRBJ1-2	CSVQKGPANYGYTF
TRBV7-9	15	TRBJ2-1	CASINRARIDNEQFF
TRBV29-1	13	TRBJ2-3	CSVRDRYTDTQYF
TRBV7-9	15	TRBJ2-1	CASSAPGTTYNEQFF
TRBV7-2	17	TRBJ2-1	CASSLSLASGTWDEQFF
TRBV29-1	12	TRBJ2-5	CSVDRGWETQYF